This T cell receptor beta chain was identified during a study of T cell repertoires in cytomegalovirus infection. As for the study in general: The study used recently identified HLA-C-restricted and well-studied HLA-B-restricted CMV epitopes. Signatures in public TCR beta sequences pointed to both CMV infection and matching HLA type.

Comment on this clonotype: What it recognizes is unknown.

TCRdb re-analysed the reads in MiXCR, keeping a single row per CDR3 protein. The sample yields under 850,000 distinct CDR3 sequences, about 33% seen once. Germline loops: CDR1 SGHVS, CDR2 FNYEAQ. This CDR3 comprises 16 residues. Trimming cost V 6 bases and J 2 bases; bases outside gene matches: 8. Study results and limitations: The cumulative frequency of public TCR beta families distinguished individuals who carried CMV together with the relevant HLA. Predominance within the ex vivo response was attributable to HLA-C-restricted CMV-specific TCR beta clonotypes.

The sequence derives from a human donor in good health (CMV status not recorded). Some clones in this sample may be carry-over from other donors' samples. Specimen: cultured PBMCs, collected from culture after CMV antigen stimulation. The chain employs TRBV7-6 and TRBJ2-3; 10 bases match TRBD2. The CDR3 bases are TGTGCCAGCAGAACTCCACTAGCGGGGTACACAGATACGCAGTATTTT. This gives the protein CASRTPLAGYTDTQYF.